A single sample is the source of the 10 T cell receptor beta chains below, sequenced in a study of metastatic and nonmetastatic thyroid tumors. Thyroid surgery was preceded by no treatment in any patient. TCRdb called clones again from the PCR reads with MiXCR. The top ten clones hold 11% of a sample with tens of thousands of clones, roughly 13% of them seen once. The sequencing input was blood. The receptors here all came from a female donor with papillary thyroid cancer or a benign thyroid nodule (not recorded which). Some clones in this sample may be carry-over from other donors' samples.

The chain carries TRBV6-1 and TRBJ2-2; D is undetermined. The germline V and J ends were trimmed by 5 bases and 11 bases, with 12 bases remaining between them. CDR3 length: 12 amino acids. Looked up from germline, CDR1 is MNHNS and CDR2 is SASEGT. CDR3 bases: TGTGCCAGCAGTACGCAGGTGGGTGAGCTGTTTTTT. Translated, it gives CASSTQVGELFF.

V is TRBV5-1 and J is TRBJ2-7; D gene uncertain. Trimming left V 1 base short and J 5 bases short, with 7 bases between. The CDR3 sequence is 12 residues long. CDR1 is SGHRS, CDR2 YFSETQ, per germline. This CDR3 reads CASSLNSDEQYF. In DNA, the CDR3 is TGCGCCAGCAGCTTGAATAGTGACGAGCAGTACTTC.

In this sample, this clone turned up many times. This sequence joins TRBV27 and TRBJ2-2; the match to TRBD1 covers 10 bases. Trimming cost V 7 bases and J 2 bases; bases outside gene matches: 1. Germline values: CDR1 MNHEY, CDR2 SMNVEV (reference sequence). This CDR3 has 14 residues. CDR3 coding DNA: TGTGCCAGCACGACAGGGGGCAACACCGGGGAGCTGTTTTTT. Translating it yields CASTTGGNTGELFF.

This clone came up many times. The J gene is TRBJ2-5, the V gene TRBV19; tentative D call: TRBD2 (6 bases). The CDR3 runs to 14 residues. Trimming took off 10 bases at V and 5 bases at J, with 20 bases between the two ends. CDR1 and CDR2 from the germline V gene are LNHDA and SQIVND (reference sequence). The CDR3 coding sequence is TGTGCCACCTCGCTCGGAGGGCTGAGGGAGACCCAGTACTTC. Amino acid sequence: CATSLGGLRETQYF.

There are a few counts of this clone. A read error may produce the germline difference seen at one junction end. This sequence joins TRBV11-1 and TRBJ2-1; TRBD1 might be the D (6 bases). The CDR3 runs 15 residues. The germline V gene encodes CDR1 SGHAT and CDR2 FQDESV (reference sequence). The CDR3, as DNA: TGTGCCAGCAGCTTACCGGACAGACTCTACAGTGAGCAGTTCTTC. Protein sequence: CASSLPDRLYSEQFF.

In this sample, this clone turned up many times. Written as DNA, the CDR3 is TGTGCCAGCAGCATGCAACAGGGGGGAAATTCACCCCTCCACTTT. This sequence encodes CASSMQQGGNSPLHF. The gene calls are TRBV11-2 and TRBJ1-6; 8 bases are a match to TRBD1. The V segment lost 5 bases and the J segment 7 bases; nucleotides outside the gene matches: 7. Germline CDR1 reads SGHAT; CDR2 reads FQNNGV. The CDR3 consists of 15 residues.

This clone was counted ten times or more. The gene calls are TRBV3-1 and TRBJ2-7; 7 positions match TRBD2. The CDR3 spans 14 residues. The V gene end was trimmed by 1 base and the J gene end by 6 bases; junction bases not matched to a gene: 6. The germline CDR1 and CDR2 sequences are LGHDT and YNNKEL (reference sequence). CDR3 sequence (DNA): TGTGCCAGCAGCCAAGCGGGAGGAATGGCCGAGCAGTACTTC. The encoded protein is CASSQAGGMAEQYF.

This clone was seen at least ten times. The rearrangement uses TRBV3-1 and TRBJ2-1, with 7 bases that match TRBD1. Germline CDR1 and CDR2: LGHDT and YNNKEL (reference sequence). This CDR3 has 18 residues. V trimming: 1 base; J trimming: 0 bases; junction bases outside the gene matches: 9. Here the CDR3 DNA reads TGTGCCAGCAGCCAAGTCAGAGGACAGGTTAGCTCCTACAATGAGCAGTTCTTC. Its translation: CASSQVRGQVSSYNEQFF.

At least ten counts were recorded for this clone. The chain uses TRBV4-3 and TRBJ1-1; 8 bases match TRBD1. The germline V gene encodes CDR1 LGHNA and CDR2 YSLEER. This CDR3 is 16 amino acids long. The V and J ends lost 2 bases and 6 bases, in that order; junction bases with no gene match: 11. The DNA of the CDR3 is TGCGCCAGCAGCCAATCACAGGGGGGCATAAGGCCTGAAGCTTTCTTT. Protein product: CASSQSQGGIRPEAFF.

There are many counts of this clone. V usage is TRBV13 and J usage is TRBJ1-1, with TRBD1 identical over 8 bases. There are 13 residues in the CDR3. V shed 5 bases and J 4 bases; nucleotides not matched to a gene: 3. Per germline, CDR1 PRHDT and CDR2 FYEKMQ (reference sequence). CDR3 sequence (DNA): TGTGCCAGCAGCCTCGGACAGGGCACTGAAGCTTTCTTT. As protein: CASSLGQGTEAFF.